This TCR beta chain was sequenced for a study of blood T cell repertoires in COVID-19. Study details: Italy, Spain and the United States were the sources of the convalescent and acute COVID-19 samples. Sources were T cells, B-cell-depleted T cells, or PBMCs; the material itself was cDNA or gDNA.

Here immunoSEQ multiplex PCR was the method, and the copy in TCRdb shows in-frame clones only, minus some. The sample holds 300,000 to 350,000 clones, around 87% seen once. V was shortened by 6 bases and J by 8 bases, with 16 bases between the two germline ends. The CDR3 is 14 amino acids. CDR1 and CDR2 (germline): SNHLY, FYNNEI. The sample taken for sequencing was peripheral blood. The chain joins TRBV2 to TRBJ1-4; possibly TRBD1 for D (5 bases). The receptor was derived from a man aged 18 to 35 with active or convalescent COVID-19. The chain's CDR3 is CASRLTGGEEKLFF. In DNA, the CDR3 is TGTGCCAGCAGATTAACGGGGGGGGAGGAAAAACTGTTTTTT.